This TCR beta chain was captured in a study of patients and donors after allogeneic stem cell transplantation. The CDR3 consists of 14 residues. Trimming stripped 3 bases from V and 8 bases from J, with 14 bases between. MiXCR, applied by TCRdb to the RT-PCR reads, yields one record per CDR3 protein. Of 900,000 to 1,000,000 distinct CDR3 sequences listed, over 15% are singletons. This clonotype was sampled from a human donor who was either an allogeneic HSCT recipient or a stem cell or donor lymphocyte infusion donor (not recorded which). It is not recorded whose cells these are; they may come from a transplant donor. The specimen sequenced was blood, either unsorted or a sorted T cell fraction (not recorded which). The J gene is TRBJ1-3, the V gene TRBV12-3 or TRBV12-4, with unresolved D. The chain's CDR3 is CASSFPSDRDTIYF. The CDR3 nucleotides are TGTGCCAGCAGTTTCCCCTCGGACCGGGACACCATATATTTT.